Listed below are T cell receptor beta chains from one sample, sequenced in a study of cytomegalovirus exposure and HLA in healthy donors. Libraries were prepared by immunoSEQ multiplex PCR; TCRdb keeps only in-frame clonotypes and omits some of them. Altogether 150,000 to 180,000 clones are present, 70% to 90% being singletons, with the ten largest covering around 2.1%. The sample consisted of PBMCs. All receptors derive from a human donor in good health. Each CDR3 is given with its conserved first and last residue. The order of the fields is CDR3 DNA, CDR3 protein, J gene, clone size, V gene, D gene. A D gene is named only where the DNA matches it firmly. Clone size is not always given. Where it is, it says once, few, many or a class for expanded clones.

TGCGCCAGCAGCCACCCGGGACAACGTAGTGAAGCTTTCTTT,CASSHPGQRSEAFF,TRBJ1-1,few,TRBV4-1,-
TGTGCCAGCAGTTACTCCGACAGGCCCACTGAAGCTTTCTTT,CASSYSDRPTEAFF,TRBJ1-1,few,TRBV6-6,-
TGTGCCAGCAGCTTAGGTCTAGAGGAAGATACGCAGTATTTT,CASSLGLEEDTQYF,TRBJ2-3,-,TRBV11-3,-
TGTGCCAGCAGTGAACGGCCAGGCTGGAACACCGGGGAGCTGTTTTTT,CASSERPGWNTGELFF,TRBJ2-2,-,TRBV6-1,-
TGTGCCAGCAGTTCCCTCGGGCCGTTTTCTGGCGGGAGAGGCGAGCAGTACTTC,CASSSLGPFSGGRGEQYF,TRBJ2-7,-,TRBV28,TRBD2
TGTGCCTGGAGTGGAGCGGGAGGGGTAGGGGAGACCCAGTACTTC,CAWSGAGGVGETQYF,TRBJ2-5,-,TRBV30,TRBD2
TGTGCCAGCAGCTTAACTTGGATTCAGGGGCGGACTGAAGCTTTCTTT,CASSLTWIQGRTEAFF,TRBJ1-1,once,TRBV7-3,-
TGTGCCAGCAGTCCGACAGGTCCAAGGACTAACTATGGCTACACCTTC,CASSPTGPRTNYGYTF,TRBJ1-2,few,TRBV28,-
TGTGCCAGCAGTCGCTTGGAGGATTTTGCAGCTTTCTTT,CASSRLEDFAAFF,TRBJ1-1,few,TRBV2,-
TGTGCCAGCAGTTCCCGGACAGGTTATAGCAATCAGCCCCAGCATTTT,CASSSRTGYSNQPQHF,TRBJ1-5,-,TRBV27,TRBD1
TGTGCCAGCAGCTTGGCCTCGGACAGGGCTAATCAGCCCCAGCATTTT,CASSLASDRANQPQHF,TRBJ1-5,few,TRBV5-5,TRBD1
TGTGCCAGCAGTTTCTCTGGACTTACTGAAGCTTTCTTT,CASSFSGLTEAFF,TRBJ1-1,-,TRBV27,-
TGTGCCAGCAGCGTTAGCGGGATACAATACAATGAGCAGTTCTTC,CASSVSGIQYNEQFF,TRBJ2-1,-,TRBV9,TRBD2
TGTGCCCGGTCCAGGGGGAACACTGAAGCTTTCTTT,CARSRGNTEAFF,TRBJ1-1,-,TRBV30,-
TGTGCCAGCAGCTTAGATAGGGAGGCGGGCTACGAGCAGTACTTC,CASSLDREAGYEQYF,TRBJ2-7,-,TRBV7-6,-
TGTGCCATCAGTGGGACTAGCGGGGGGGCAGATACGCAGTATTTT,CAISGTSGGADTQYF,TRBJ2-3,-,TRBV10-3,TRBD2
TGTGCCAGCAGTGTTATGGCAGGGATGTCTGAAGCTTTCTTT,CASSVMAGMSEAFF,TRBJ1-1,-,TRBV27,-
TGCGCCAGCAGCCAAGGGGCGGGAGCCATCAGCACAGATACGCAGTATTTT,CASSQGAGAISTDTQYF,TRBJ2-3,-,TRBV4-1,TRBD2
TGTGCCAGCAGTGCTTTAACAGGGCTCGCTGAAGCTTTCTTT,CASSALTGLAEAFF,TRBJ1-1,once,TRBV2,-
TGCGCCAGCACGGTAGGGGTCTCCTACGAGCAGTACTTC,CASTVGVSYEQYF,TRBJ2-7,-,TRBV5-1,-
TGTGCCAGTAGTTTCTTTTCCGGACTAGCGGGGTACAATGAGCAGTTCTTC,CASSFFSGLAGYNEQFF,TRBJ2-1,-,TRBV19,TRBD2
TGCAGCGTTACGGGGACATACTCCTACGAGCAGTACTTC,CSVTGTYSYEQYF,TRBJ2-7,-,TRBV29-1,-
TGTGCCAGCAGCTTTGTTTTCCGGGAGCCGAACACCGGGGAGCTGTTTTTT,CASSFVFREPNTGELFF,TRBJ2-2,-,TRBV7-8,-
TGTGCCATCAGTGAGCCGACTAGCGGGAGGGCCGGGGCTGGCACAGATACGCAGTATTTT,CAISEPTSGRAGAGTDTQYF,TRBJ2-3,-,TRBV10-3,TRBD2
TGTGCCAGCACCGGGGGGGCAGACGAACGGTACGAGCAGTACTTC,CASTGGADERYEQYF,TRBJ2-7,-,TRBV27,TRBD2
TGCGCCAGCAGTCTAGCGGGGGGCTCCTACAATGAGCAGTTCTTC,CASSLAGGSYNEQFF,TRBJ2-1,few,TRBV4-3,TRBD2